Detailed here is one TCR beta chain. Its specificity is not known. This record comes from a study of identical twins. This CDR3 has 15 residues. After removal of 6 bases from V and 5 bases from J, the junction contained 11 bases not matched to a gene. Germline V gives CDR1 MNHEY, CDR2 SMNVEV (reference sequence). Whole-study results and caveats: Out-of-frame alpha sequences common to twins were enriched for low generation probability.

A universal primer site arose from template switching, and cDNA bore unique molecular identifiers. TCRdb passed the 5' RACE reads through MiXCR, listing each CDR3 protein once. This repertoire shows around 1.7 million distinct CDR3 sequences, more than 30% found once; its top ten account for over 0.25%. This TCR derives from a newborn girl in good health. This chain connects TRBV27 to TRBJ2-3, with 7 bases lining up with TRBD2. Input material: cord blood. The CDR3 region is CASSPLGGSQDTQYF. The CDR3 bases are TGTGCCAGCAGCCCCCTCGGCGGGAGTCAAGATACGCAGTATTTT.